This T cell receptor beta chain originates from a study of T cells in Graves' hyperthyroidism and ophthalmopathy. Overall study: Pretreatment peripheral blood was obtained at initial diagnosis.

Amplified TCR beta CDR3 regions came from RNA transcripts. HTBI primers were used for first-round RT-PCR of the TCR CDR3. TCRdb redid the calling of the multiplex PCR reads with MiXCR, one entry per CDR3 protein. The table lists almost 500,000 distinct CDR3 sequences, about 20% of them singletons. Germline loops: CDR1 DFQATT, CDR2 SNEGSKA (reference sequence). This CDR3 contains 14 residues. The V and J ends lost 3 bases and 2 bases, in that order; junction bases with no gene match: 3. The V call is TRBV20-1, the J call TRBJ2-3; TRBD2 matches at 9 bases. Sequences were obtained from blood. The sequence came from a woman in her 70s with Graves' ophthalmopathy. CDR3 loop: CSASLAGITDTQYF. Here the CDR3 DNA reads TGCAGTGCTAGTCTAGCGGGAATCACAGATACGCAGTATTTT.